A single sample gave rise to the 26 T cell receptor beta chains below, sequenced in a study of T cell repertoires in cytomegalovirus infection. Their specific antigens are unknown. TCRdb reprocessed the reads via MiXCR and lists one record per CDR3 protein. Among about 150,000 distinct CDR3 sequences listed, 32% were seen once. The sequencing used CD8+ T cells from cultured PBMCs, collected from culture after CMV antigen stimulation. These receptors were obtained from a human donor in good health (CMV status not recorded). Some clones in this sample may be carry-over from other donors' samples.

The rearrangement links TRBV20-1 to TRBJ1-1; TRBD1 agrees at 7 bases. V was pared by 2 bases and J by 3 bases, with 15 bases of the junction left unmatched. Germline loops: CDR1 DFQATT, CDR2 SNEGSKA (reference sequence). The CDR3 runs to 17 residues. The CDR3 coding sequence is TGCAGTGCTAGAACTCCCCCTGGACAGGAGGAGTACACTGAAGCTTTCTTT. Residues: CSARTPPGQEEYTEAFF.

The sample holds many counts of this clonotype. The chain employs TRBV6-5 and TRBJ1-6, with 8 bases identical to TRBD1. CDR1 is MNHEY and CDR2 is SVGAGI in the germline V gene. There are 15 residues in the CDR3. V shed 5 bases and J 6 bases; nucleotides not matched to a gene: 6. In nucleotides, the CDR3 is TGTGCCAGCAGTGCTCAGGGGGCGCCTAATTCACCCCTCCACTTT. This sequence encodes CASSAQGAPNSPLHF.

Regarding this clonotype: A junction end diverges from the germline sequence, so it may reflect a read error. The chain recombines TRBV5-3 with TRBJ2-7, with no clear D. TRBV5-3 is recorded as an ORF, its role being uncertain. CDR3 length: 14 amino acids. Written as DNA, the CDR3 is TGTGCCAGCAGCTTGGGTCCCTCGGGCTACGAGCAGTACTTC. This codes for CASSLGPSGYEQYF.

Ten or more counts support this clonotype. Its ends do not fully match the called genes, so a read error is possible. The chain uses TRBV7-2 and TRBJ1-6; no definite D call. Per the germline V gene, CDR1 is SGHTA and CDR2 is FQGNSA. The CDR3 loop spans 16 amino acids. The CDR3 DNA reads TGTGCCAGCAGGAGATATGAGGATTTCTATACTTCACCCCTCCACTTT. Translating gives CASRRYEDFYTSPLHF. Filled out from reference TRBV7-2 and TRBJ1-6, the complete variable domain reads GAGVSQSPSNKVTEKGKDVELRCDPISGHTALYWYRQSLGQGLEFLIYFQGNSAPDKSGLPSDRFSAERTGGSVSTLTIQRTQQEDSAVYLCASRRYEDFYTSPLHFGNGTRLTVT.

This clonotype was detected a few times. The CDR3 coding sequence is TGTGCCAGCAGCTTAACGACTGGGTACAATGAGCAGTTCTTC. Translation gives CASSLTTGYNEQFF. This rearrangement joins TRBV7-6 to TRBJ2-1, with unresolved D. This CDR3 has 14 residues. The V gene lost 2 bases and the J gene lost 4 bases, with 9 bases spanning the gap. Germline V gene sequence: CDR1 SGHVS, CDR2 FNYEAQ. Filled out from reference TRBV7-6 and TRBJ2-1, the complete variable domain reads GAGVSQSPRYKVTKRGQDVALRCDPISGHVSLYWYRQALGQGPEFLTYFNYEAQQDKSGLPNDRFSAERPEGSISTLTIQRTEQRDSAMYRCASSLTTGYNEQFFGPGTRLTVL.

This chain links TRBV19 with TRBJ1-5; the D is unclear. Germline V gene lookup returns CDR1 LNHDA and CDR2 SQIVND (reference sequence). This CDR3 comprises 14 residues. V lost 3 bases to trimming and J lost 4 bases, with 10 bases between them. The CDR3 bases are TGTGCCAGTAGTATCCCGGGGAGTAATCAGCCCCAGCATTTT. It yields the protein CASSIPGSNQPQHF.

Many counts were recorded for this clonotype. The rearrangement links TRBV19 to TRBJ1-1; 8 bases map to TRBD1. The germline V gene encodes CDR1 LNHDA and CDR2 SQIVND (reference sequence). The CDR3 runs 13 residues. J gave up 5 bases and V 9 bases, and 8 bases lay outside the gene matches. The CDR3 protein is CASSPTGGTEAFF. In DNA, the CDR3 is TGTGCCAGCAGCCCCACAGGGGGAACTGAAGCTTTCTTT.

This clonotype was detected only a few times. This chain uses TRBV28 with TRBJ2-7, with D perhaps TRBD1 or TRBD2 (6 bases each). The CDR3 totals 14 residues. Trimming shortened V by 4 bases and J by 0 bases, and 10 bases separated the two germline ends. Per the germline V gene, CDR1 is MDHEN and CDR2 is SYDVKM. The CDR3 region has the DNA TGTGCCAGCAGTTATAGGGGGGACTCCTACGAGCAGTACTTC. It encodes CASSYRGDSYEQYF.

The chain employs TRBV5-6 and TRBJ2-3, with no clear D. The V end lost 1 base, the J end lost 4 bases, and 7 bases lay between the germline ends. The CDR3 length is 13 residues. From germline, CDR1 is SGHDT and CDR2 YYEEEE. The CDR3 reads CASSLFGADTQYF. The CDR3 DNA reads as TGTGCCAGCAGCTTGTTTGGCGCAGATACGCAGTATTTT. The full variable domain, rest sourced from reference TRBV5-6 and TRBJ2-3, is DAGVTQSPTHLIKTRGQQVTLRCSPKSGHDTVSWYQQALGQGPQFIFQYYEEEERQRGNFPDRFSGHQFPNYSSELNVNALLLGDSALYLCASSLFGADTQYFGPGTRLTVL.

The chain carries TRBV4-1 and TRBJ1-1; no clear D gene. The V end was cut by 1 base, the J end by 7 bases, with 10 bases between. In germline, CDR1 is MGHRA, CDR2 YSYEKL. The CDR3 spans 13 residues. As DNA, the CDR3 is TGCGCCAGCAGCCAAGTACCAGGAAATGAAGCTTTCTTT. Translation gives CASSQVPGNEAFF.

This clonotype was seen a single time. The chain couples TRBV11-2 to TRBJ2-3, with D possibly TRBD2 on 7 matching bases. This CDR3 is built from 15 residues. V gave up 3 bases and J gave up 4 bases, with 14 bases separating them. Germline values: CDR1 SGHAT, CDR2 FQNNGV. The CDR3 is CASSLFAGAADTQYF. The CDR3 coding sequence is TGTGCCAGCAGCTTGTTTGCGGGGGCGGCAGATACGCAGTATTTT.

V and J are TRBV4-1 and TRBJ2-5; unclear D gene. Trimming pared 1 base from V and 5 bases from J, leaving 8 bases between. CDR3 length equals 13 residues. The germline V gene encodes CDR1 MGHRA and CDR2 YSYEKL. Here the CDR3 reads CASSQGSMETQYF. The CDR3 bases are TGCGCCAGCAGCCAAGGCTCCATGGAGACCCAGTACTTC.

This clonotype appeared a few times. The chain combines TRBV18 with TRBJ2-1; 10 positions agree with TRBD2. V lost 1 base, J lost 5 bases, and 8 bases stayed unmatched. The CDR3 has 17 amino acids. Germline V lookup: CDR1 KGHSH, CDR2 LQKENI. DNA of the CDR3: TGTGCCAGCTCACCACTCGGTATTAGCGGGGGGAACAATGAGCAGTTCTTC. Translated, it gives CASSPLGISGGNNEQFF. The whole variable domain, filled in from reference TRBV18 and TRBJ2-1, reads NAGVMQNPRHLVRRRGQEARLRCSPMKGHSHVYWYRQLPEEGLKFMVYLQKENIIDESGMPKERFSAEFPKEGPSILRIQQVVRGDSAAYFCASSPLGISGGNNEQFFGPGTRLTVL.

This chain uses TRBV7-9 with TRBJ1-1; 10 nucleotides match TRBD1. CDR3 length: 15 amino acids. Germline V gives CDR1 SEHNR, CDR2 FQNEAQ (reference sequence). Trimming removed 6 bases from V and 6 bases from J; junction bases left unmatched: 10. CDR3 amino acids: CASRRSDRGHSEAFF. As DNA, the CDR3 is TGTGCCAGCAGACGAAGCGACAGGGGGCATTCTGAAGCTTTCTTT.

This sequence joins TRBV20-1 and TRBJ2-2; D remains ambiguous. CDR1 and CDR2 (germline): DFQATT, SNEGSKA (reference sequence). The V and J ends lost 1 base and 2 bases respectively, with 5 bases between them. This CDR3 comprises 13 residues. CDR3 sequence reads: CSARAGNTGELFF. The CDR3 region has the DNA TGCAGTGCTAGAGCCGGAAACACCGGGGAGCTGTTTTTT.

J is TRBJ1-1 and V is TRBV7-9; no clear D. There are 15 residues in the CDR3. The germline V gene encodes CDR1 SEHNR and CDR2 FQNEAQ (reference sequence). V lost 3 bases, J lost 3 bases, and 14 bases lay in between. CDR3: CASSFLALGDTEAFF. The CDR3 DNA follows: TGTGCCAGCAGCTTCCTCGCGCTCGGGGACACTGAAGCTTTCTTT.

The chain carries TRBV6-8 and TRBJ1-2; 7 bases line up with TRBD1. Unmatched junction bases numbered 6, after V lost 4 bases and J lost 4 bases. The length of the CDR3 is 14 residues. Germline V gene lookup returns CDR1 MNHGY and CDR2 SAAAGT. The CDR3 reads CASSFRDSLYGYTF. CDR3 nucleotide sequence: TGTGCCAGCAGTTTTAGGGACAGCCTCTATGGCTACACCTTC.

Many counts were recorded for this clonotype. CDR3 nucleotide sequence: TGCAGTGCTAGAGATCTCGACCTGGCAGTGAATGAGCAGTTCTTC. Translated, it gives CSARDLDLAVNEQFF. The V gene is TRBV20-1, the J gene TRBJ2-1; D is undetermined. Germline loops: CDR1 DFQATT, CDR2 SNEGSKA (reference sequence). The CDR3 is 15 residues long. V gave up 0 bases and J gave up 7 bases, with 16 bases separating them.

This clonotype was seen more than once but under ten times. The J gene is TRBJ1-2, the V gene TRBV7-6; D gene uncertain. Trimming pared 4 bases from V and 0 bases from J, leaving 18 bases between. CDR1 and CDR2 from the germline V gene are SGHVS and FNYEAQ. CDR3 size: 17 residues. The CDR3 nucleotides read TGTGCCAGCAGCTCCCGAAAGAGTGAAGGAACTAACTATGGCTACACCTTC. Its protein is CASSSRKSEGTNYGYTF.

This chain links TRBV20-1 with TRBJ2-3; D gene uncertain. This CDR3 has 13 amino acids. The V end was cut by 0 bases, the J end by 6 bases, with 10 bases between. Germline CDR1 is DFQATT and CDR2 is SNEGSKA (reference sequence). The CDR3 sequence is CSARDQNSDTQYF. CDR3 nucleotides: TGCAGTGCTAGAGATCAGAATTCCGATACGCAGTATTTT.

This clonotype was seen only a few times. The CDR3 is CAIRIAGGSDTQYF. DNA of the CDR3: TGTGCCATCAGGATAGCGGGGGGGTCAGATACGCAGTATTTT. V usage is TRBV10-3 and J usage is TRBJ2-3, with TRBD2 matching over 11 bases. The CDR3 covers 14 residues. Germline CDR1 ENHRY, CDR2 SYGVKD. V shed 6 bases, J shed 4 bases, and the junction held 3 bases outside the gene matches.

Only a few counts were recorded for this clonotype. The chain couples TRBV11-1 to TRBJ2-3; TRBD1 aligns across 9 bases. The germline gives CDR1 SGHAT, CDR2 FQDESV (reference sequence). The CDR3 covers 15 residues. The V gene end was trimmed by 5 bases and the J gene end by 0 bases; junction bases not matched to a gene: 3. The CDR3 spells CASSPGTGSTDTQYF. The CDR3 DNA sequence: TGTGCCAGCAGCCCCGGGACAGGGAGCACAGATACGCAGTATTTT.

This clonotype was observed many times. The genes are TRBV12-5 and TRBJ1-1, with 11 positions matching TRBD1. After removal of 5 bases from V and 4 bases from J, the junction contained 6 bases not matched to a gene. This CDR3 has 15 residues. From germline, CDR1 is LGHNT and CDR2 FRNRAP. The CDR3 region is CASGISGTGGTEAFF. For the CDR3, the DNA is TGTGCTAGTGGTATCTCCGGGACAGGGGGCACTGAAGCTTTCTTT. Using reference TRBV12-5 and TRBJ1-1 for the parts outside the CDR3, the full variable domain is DARVTQTPRHKVTEMGQEVTMRCQPILGHNTVFWYRQTMMQGLELLAYFRNRAPLDDSGMPKDRFSAEMPDATLATLKIQPSEPRDSAVYFCASGISGTGGTEAFFGQGTRLTVV.

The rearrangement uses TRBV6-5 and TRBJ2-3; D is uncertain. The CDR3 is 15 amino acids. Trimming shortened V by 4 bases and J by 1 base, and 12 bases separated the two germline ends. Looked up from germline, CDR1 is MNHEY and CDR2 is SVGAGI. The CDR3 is CASSLRSFRTDTQYF. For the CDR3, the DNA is TGTGCCAGCAGTTTACGGTCGTTTCGCACAGATACGCAGTATTTT.

For the CDR3, the DNA is TGTGCCTGGAGTGGACAGGGAGATCAGCCCCAGCATTTT. It is translated as CAWSGQGDQPQHF. This chain joins TRBV30 and TRBJ1-5; 7 bases match TRBD1. Trimming took 1 base from V and 5 from J; bases not matched to a gene: 2. CDR1 is GTSNPN, CDR2 SVGIG, per germline (reference sequence). This CDR3 contains 13 residues.

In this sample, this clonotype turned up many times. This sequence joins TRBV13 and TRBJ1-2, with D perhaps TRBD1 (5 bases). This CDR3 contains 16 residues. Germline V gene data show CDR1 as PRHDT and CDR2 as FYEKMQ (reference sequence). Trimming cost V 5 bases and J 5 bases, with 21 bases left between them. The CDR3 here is CASSPPAGDLPYGYTF. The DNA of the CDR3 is TGTGCCAGCAGCCCCCCCGCGGGGGACCTCCCTTATGGCTACACCTTC.